A selection of T cell receptor beta chains follows, all from one sample in a study of cytomegalovirus exposure and HLA in healthy donors. Some clones are missing from TCRdb's copy, which holds only in-frame ones; the method was immunoSEQ multiplex PCR. The sample shows 60,000 or so clones, around 85% of them seen only once. The sequenced sample was PBMCs. The receptors come from a middle-aged man in good health and CMV-seronegative. CDR3s include the opening cysteine and the closing phenylalanine or tryptophan. D genes are given only for firm matches.

V: TRBV30; D: .; J: TRBJ1-1; CDR3: CAWSVATGWRNTEAFF
V: TRBV7-9; D: .; J: TRBJ2-1; CDR3: CASTPGGLGEQFF
V: TRBV5-8; D: .; J: TRBJ2-3; CDR3: CASSLAGETDTQYF
V: TRBV2; D: .; J: TRBJ1-1; CDR3: CASSEHSEAFF
V: TRBV29-1; D: TRBD1; J: TRBJ2-3; CDR3: CSVVGTGFTDTQYF
V: TRBV6-6; D: .; J: TRBJ2-7; CDR3: CASRSPGGVGYEQYF
V: TRBV19; D: TRBD1; J: TRBJ2-7; CDR3: CASSTDGQGNAEQYF
V: TRBV9; D: TRBD2; J: TRBJ2-1; CDR3: CASSGLAFYNEQFF
V: TRBV27; D: TRBD2; J: TRBJ2-5; CDR3: CASSLRTSGGAVKTQYF
V: TRBV30; D: TRBD1; J: TRBJ1-1; CDR3: CAWDRAGRATEAFF
V: TRBV6-5; D: TRBD1; J: TRBJ1-2; CDR3: CASRSDRGSYGYTF
V: TRBV28; D: TRBD2; J: TRBJ2-3; CDR3: CASRPGGSTDTQYF
V: TRBV4-2; D: TRBD1; J: TRBJ1-2; CDR3: CASSQEGQGTSYTF
V: TRBV30; D: .; J: TRBJ2-7; CDR3: CASVGAGEQYF
V: TRBV6-5; D: .; J: TRBJ1-6; CDR3: CASSYSGSGFNSPLHF
V: TRBV27; D: .; J: TRBJ2-5; CDR3: CASSRLGMRGGETQYF
V: TRBV27; D: TRBD2; J: TRBJ2-2; CDR3: CASREPRTSGGFGELFF
V: TRBV19; D: .; J: TRBJ2-7; CDR3: CASSATGAFLYEQYF
V: TRBV5-6; D: TRBD1; J: TRBJ2-7; CDR3: CASSTILPGQFYEQYF
V: TRBV6-5; D: .; J: TRBJ2-2; CDR3: CASSLRANTGELFF
V: TRBV30; D: TRBD1; J: TRBJ1-2; CDR3: CAWRARQGLANYGYTF
V: TRBV7-3; D: TRBD2; J: TRBJ2-1; CDR3: CASSLTQRGNAQFF
V: TRBV18; D: .; J: TRBJ1-1; CDR3: CASSLGSVAEAFF
V: TRBV7-9; D: .; J: TRBJ2-3; CDR3: CASSPALDTQYF
V: TRBV29-1; D: TRBD1; J: TRBJ1-1; CDR3: CSVDRGTEAFF
V: TRBV7-8; D: .; J: TRBJ1-1; CDR3: CASRQNTEAFF
V: TRBV28; D: .; J: TRBJ2-3; CDR3: CASNSWGGANTDTQYF
V: TRBV6-5; D: .; J: TRBJ1-1; CDR3: CASSYSRRELNTEAFF
V: TRBV19; D: .; J: TRBJ2-3; CDR3: CASSIPGTDTQYF